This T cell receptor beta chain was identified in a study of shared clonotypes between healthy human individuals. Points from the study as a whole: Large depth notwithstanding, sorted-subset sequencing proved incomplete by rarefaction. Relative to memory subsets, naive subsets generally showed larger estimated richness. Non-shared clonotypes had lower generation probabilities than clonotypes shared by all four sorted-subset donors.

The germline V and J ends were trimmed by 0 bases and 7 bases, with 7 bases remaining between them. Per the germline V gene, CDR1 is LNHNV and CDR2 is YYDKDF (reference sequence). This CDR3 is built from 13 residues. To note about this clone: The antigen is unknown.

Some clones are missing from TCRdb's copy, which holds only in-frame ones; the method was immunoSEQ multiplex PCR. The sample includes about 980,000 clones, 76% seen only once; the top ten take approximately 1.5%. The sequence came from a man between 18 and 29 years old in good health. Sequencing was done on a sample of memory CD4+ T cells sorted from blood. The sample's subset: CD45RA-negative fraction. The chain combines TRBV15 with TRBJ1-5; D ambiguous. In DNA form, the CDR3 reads TGTGCCACCAGCAGAGATACCGGGCAGCCCCAGCATTTT. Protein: CATSRDTGQPQHF.